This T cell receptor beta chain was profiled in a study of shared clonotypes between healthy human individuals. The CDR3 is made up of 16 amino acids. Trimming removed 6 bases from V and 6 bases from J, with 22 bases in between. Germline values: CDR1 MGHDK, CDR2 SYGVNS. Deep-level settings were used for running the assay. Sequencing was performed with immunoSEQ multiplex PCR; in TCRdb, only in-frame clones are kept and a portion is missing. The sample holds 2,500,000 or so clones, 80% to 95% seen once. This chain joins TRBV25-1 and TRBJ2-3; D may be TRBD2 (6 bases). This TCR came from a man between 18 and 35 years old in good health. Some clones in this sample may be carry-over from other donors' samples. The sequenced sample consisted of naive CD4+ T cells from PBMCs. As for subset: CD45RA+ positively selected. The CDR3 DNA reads TGTGCCAGCAGCCTAGCCGGAGGGTCCCGGCGGGATACGCAGTATTTT. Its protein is CASSLAGGSRRDTQYF. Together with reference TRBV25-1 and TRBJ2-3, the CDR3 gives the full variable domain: EADIYQTPRYLVIGTGKKITLECSQTMGHDKMYWYQQDPGMELHLIHYSYGVNSTEKGDLSSESTVSRIRTEHFPLTLESARPSHTSQYLCASSLAGGSRRDTQYFGPGTRLTVL.